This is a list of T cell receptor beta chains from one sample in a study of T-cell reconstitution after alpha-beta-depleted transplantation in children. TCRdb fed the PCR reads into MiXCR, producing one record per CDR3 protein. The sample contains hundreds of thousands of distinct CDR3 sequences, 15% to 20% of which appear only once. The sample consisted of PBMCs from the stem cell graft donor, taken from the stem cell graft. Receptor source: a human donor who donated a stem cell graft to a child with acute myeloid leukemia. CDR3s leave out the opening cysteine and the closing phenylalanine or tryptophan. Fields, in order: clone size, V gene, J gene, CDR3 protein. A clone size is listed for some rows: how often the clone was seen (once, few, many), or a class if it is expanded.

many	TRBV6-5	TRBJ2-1	ASSYDPSRYNEQF
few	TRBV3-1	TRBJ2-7	ASGLAGDFYEQY
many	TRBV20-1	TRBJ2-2	SARVERGGTPNTGELF
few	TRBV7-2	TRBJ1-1	ASSLRGTNTEAF
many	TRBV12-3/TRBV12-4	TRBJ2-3	ATNGGTDTQY
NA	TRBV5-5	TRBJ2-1	ASRPGGGGNEQF
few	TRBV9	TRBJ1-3	ASSGSSTSGNTIY
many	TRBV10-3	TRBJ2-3	AIREGLAGFADTQY
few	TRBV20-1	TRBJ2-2	SANPMGTGELF
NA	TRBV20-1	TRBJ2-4	SAWRGGPLAKNIQY
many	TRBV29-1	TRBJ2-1	SVSRGPINEQF
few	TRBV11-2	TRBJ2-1	ASSLGAQLLNEQF
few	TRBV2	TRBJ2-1	ASRRQGAINEQF
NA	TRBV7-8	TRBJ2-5	ASSPEVAWETQY
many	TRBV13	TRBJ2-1	ASSLGGGVYNEQF
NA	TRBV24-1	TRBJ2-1	ATSDLDAGTGSTNEQF
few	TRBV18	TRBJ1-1	ASSPGTDGAF
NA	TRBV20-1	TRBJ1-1	SANSQGLNTEAF
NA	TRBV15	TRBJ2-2	ATSRGLGRGKASTGELF
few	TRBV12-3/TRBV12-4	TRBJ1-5	ASSLAGPGNQPQH
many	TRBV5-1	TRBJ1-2	ASSLEPGTSGYT
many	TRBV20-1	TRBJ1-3	SARDPQLSGNTIY
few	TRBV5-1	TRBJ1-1	ASSKSGQTNTEAF
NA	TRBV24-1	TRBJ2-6	ATSDVPGQGSGANVLT
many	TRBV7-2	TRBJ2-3	ASSLERGDTQY
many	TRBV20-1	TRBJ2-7	SASRDRENEQY
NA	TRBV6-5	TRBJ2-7	ASSSTGSYEQY
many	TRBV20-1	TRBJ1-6	SARLNRGQGSPLH
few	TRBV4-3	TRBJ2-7	ASSQDLQGTYEQY
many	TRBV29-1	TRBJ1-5	TSQDGDNGPQH
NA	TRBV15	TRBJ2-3	ATSRGQGASSTQY
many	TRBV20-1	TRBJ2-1	SSGLAGVHGGNEQF
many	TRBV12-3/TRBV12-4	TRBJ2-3	ASSPLDTQY
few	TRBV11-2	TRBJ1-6	ASRRPGTGQSPLH
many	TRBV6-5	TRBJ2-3	ASRLLFSTDTQY
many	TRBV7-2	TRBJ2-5	ASSLALDRAKETQY
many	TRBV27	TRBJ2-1	ASSPGAGPANEQF
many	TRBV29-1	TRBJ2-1	SDTTRANNEQF
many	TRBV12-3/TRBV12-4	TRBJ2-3	ASSSSRGVLDTQY
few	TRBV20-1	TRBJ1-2	SARDQWGASDGYT
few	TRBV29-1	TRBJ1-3	SVVGMGAGNTIY